This TCR beta chain was documented in a study of radiotherapy plus CTLA-4 blockade in lung cancer. Across the whole study: Around 19% of enrolled patients responded objectively, and roughly 30% had disease control.

On this clone itself: Antigen: not known.

Study-wide results and limits: In blood, after radiotherapy plus ipilimumab, tumor-derived TCR clones expanded. Among reported predictors of response, early blood T cell clone dynamics with interferon-beta performed best.

Treatment of patients with chemo-refractory metastatic non-small-cell lung cancer consisted of focal radiation plus CTLA-4 blockade with ipilimumab. Germline CDR1 SGHAT, CDR2 FQNNGV. The CDR3 is 15 amino acids. V dropped 3 bases and J dropped 0 bases, with 9 bases sitting between them. Libraries were prepared by immunoSEQ multiplex PCR; TCRdb keeps only in-frame clonotypes and omits some of them. This table has over 35,000 clones, around 77% appearing once. Sample: peripheral blood, taken from a patient treated with radiotherapy plus ipilimumab. The rearrangement uses TRBV11-2 and TRBJ2-1, with a tentative D call TRBD2 (5 bases). The TCR comes from a human donor with non-small cell lung cancer whose response to radiotherapy plus ipilimumab could not be evaluated. In DNA form, the CDR3 reads TGTGCCAGCAGCTTGGCTAGCAGCTCCTACAATGAGCAGTTCTTC. Translating it yields CASSLASSSYNEQFF.